The 31 T cell receptor beta chains presented below share a single source sample, sequenced in a study of blood T cell repertoires in COVID-19. Some clones are missing from TCRdb's copy, which holds only in-frame ones; the method was immunoSEQ multiplex PCR. The sample has about 480,000 clones, roughly 90% seen once. The source material was PBMCs or T cells enriched from blood (not recorded which). The receptors were sampled from a woman aged 35 to 49 who had recovered from COVID-19.

The chain joins TRBV5-6 to TRBJ2-5; 13 nucleotides match TRBD2. The junction had 8 bases not matched to a gene; V was cut back by 4 bases and J by 2 bases. This CDR3 region has 17 residues. Germline CDR1 reads SGHDT; CDR2 reads YYEEEE. The CDR3, as DNA: TGTGCCAGCAGCCTGAGACTAGCGGGAGGCAGACAAGAGACCCAGTACTTC. Translated: CASSLRLAGGRQETQYF.

J is TRBJ2-7 and V is TRBV27, with 7 bases aligning to TRBD2. This CDR3 spans 11 amino acids. V shed 3 bases and J 10 bases; nucleotides not matched to a gene: 3. CDR1 is MNHEY, CDR2 SMNVEV, per germline (reference sequence). The CDR3 is CASSLGRAQYF. The CDR3 nucleotides read TGTGCCAGCAGTTTGGGGAGGGCACAGTACTTC.

The chain combines TRBV2 with TRBJ1-4; the match to TRBD1 covers 8 bases. Germline CDR1 and CDR2: SNHLY and FYNNEI. This CDR3 region has 16 residues. The V segment lost 1 base and the J segment 8 bases; nucleotides outside the gene matches: 9. CDR3 nucleotide sequence: TGTGCCAGCAGTGAAGGTTCTGGACAGGGAGGCGAAAAACTGTTTTTT. Its translation: CASSEGSGQGGEKLFF.

The chain joins TRBV7-2 to TRBJ1-2; 8 nucleotides line up with TRBD1. CDR1 and CDR2 from the germline V gene are SGHTA and FQGNSA. This CDR3 is 17 amino acids long. J gave up 2 bases and V 4 bases, and 12 bases lay outside the gene matches. CDR3 loop: CASSSGTGGLGNYGYTF. The CDR3 DNA reads as TGTGCCAGCAGCTCCGGGACAGGAGGCCTGGGCAACTATGGCTACACCTTC.

Worth noting for this clone: The same CDR3 arises from other DNA sequences in this sample as well. The chain carries TRBV5-1 and TRBJ2-3; 8 bases fit TRBD1. The CDR3 runs 15 residues. V lost 0 bases to trimming and J lost 1 base; unmatched junction nucleotides: 1. From germline, CDR1 is SGHRS and CDR2 YFSETQ. Written as DNA, the CDR3 is TGCGCCAGCAGCTTGGAGGACAGGGGCACAGATACGCAGTATTTT. This encodes CASSLEDRGTDTQYF.

This chain's CDR3 is CASSPWSTNNEQFF. CDR3 in DNA: TGTGCCAGCAGTCCTTGGTCTACTAATAATGAGCAGTTCTTC. V is TRBV13 and J is TRBJ2-1, with D hard to call. Germline values: CDR1 PRHDT, CDR2 FYEKMQ (reference sequence). There are 14 residues in the CDR3. V gave up 6 bases and J gave up 7 bases, with 16 bases separating them. Drawing the rest from reference TRBV13 and TRBJ2-1, the complete variable domain is AAGVIQSPRHLIKEKRETATLKCYPIPRHDTVYWYQQGPGQDPQFLISFYEKMQSDKGSIPDRFSAQQFSDYHSELNMSSLELGDSALYFCASSPWSTNNEQFFGPGTRLTVL.

The chain uses TRBV4-2 and TRBJ1-6, with D unclear. V lost 1 base and J 8 bases, leaving 9 bases between the germline ends. Germline assignment: CDR1 LGHNA and CDR2 YNFKEQ. The CDR3 spans 14 residues. CDR3 nucleotides: TGTGCCAGCAGCCAAGGAACTGAGTATTCACCCCTCCACTTT. Translating gives CASSQGTEYSPLHF.

This sequence joins TRBV6-2 or TRBV6-3 and TRBJ2-3; TRBD2 matches 16 bases. The CDR3 is made up of 17 amino acids. Unmatched junction bases numbered 6, after V lost 5 bases and J lost 4 bases. CDR1 is MNHEY, CDR2 SVGEGT, per germline. This CDR3 reads CASSPGTSGRASDTQYF. As DNA, the CDR3 is TGTGCCAGCAGTCCCGGGACTAGCGGGAGGGCCTCAGATACGCAGTATTTT.

The chain links TRBV27 to TRBJ2-1; unclear D gene. Trimming pared 10 bases from V and 0 bases from J, leaving 10 bases between. Germline assignment: CDR1 MNHEY and CDR2 SMNVEV (reference sequence). The CDR3 contains 13 residues. CDR3 protein: CATKASSYNEQFF. CDR3 coding DNA: TGTGCCACCAAAGCGAGCTCCTACAATGAGCAGTTCTTC.

This clone was detected once. The chain combines TRBV4-2 with TRBJ2-5; 12 bases line up with TRBD1. CDR1 is LGHNA and CDR2 is YNFKEQ in the germline V gene. The CDR3 is 15 residues long. Trimming at V came to 4 bases and at J to 5 bases, leaving 5 bases not matched to a gene. CDR3 nucleotide sequence: TGTGCCAGCAGCCCTCGGGACAGGGGGCCGGAGACCCAGTACTTC. This codes for CASSPRDRGPETQYF.

The DNA for the CDR3 is TGCGCCAGCTCGCGCACGGGACAGACGAACACTGAAGCTTTCTTT. This gives the protein CASSRTGQTNTEAFF. V gene TRBV5-1 combines with J gene TRBJ1-1, with 7 nucleotides matching TRBD1. There are 15 residues in the CDR3. With V trimmed by 7 bases and J by 1 base, 10 bases remained unmatched. Germline V gene lookup returns CDR1 SGHRS and CDR2 YFSETQ. Full variable domain (outside the CDR3, taken from reference TRBV5-1 and TRBJ1-1): KAGVTQTPRYLIKTRGQQVTLSCSPISGHRSVSWYQQTPGQGLQFLFEYFSETQRNKGNFPGRFSGRQFSNSRSEMNVSTLELGDSALYLCASSRTGQTNTEAFFGQGTRLTVV.

This clone was seen more than once but under ten times. The chain is built from TRBV27 and TRBJ1-2; 11 bases map to TRBD1. CDR1 and CDR2 from the germline V gene are MNHEY and SMNVEV (reference sequence). The V gene end was trimmed by 3 bases and the J gene end by 7 bases; junction bases not matched to a gene: 4. This CDR3 is built from 14 residues. Here the CDR3 DNA reads TGTGCCAGCAGTTTGAAAGGGACAGGGGGTGGCTACACCTTC. This sequence encodes CASSLKGTGGGYTF.

The chain employs TRBV7-2 and TRBJ2-1; 8 bases match TRBD1. The CDR3 totals 13 residues. Germline trimming cut 1 base from V and 7 bases from J; bases unmatched to any gene: 0. The germline CDR1 and CDR2 sequences are SGHTA and FQGNSA. CDR3 sequence (DNA): TGTGCCAGCAGCTTAGGACAGGGGAATGAGCAGTTCTTC. Its protein product is CASSLGQGNEQFF.

This clone was recorded only once. This sequence joins TRBV5-1 and TRBJ2-3, with 16 bases fitting TRBD2. Trimming took 7 bases from V and 3 from J; bases not matched to a gene: 11. The CDR3 covers 18 residues. From germline, CDR1 is SGHRS and CDR2 YFSETQ. CDR3 protein: CASGPGLAGGLGTDTQYF. The CDR3 DNA follows: TGCGCCAGCGGCCCGGGACTAGCGGGAGGGCTGGGGACAGATACGCAGTATTTT.

This chain connects TRBV5-4 to TRBJ1-2; weak D call: TRBD1 (6 bases). The CDR3 is 15 amino acids. Trimming removed 6 bases at V and 12 bases at J, with 27 bases between. Per germline, CDR1 SGHNT and CDR2 YYREEE (reference sequence). This CDR3 is CASTTVSGAPAFDTF. The DNA for the CDR3 is TGTGCCAGCACCACTGTGTCAGGGGCGCCCGCATTTGACACCTTC.

This rearrangement joins TRBV10-1 to TRBJ1-5; 7 nucleotides line up with TRBD1. The V segment lost 2 bases and the J segment 3 bases; nucleotides outside the gene matches: 1. The CDR3 is 14 amino acids. CDR1 is WNHNN, CDR2 SYGVQD, per germline (reference sequence). The CDR3 sequence: CASSEKGANQPQHF. CDR3 nucleotides: TGCGCCAGCAGTGAGAAGGGGGCCAATCAGCCCCAGCATTTT.

This clone was observed a single time. This chain links TRBV28 with TRBJ2-3, with 13 bases identical to TRBD2. The germline V gene has CDR1 MDHEN and CDR2 SYDVKM. The CDR3 runs 17 residues. With V trimmed by 5 bases and J by 3 bases, 8 bases remained unmatched. The CDR3 DNA reads as TGTGCCAGCAGTACTAGCGGGAGGGGATGGAGGACAGATACGCAGTATTTT. It specifies CASSTSGRGWRTDTQYF.

The CDR3 here is CASSVETGELFF. CDR3 DNA sequence: TGTGCCAGCAGTGTAGAGACCGGGGAGCTGTTTTTT. This chain joins TRBV2 and TRBJ2-2; D is unclear. The germline V gene encodes CDR1 SNHLY and CDR2 FYNNEI. The CDR3 sequence is 12 residues long. Trimming removed 4 bases at V and 5 bases at J, with 5 bases between.

V is TRBV5-1 and J is TRBJ1-1, with D tentatively TRBD1 (5 bases). This CDR3 is built from 14 residues. Germline V gene sequence: CDR1 SGHRS, CDR2 YFSETQ. Between the trimmed V and J ends, which lost 0 bases and 3 bases, there was a span of 9 bases. CDR3 nucleotides: TGCGCCAGCAGCTTGGTCGGGGGGGACACTGAAGCTTTCTTT. Translating it yields CASSLVGGDTEAFF.

The chain couples TRBV12-5 to TRBJ2-1; a possible D gene is TRBD2 (6 bases). CDR1 and CDR2 from the germline V gene are LGHNT and FRNRAP. The CDR3 is 15 amino acids. Trimming shortened V by 0 bases and J by 7 bases, and 13 bases separated the two germline ends. CDR3 DNA: TGTGCTAGTGGTTTGGTACTCACTAGCCGAAATGAGCAGTTCTTC. Protein: CASGLVLTSRNEQFF.

The rearrangement uses TRBV5-4 and TRBJ2-2, with D perhaps matching TRBD2 (6 bases). The length of the CDR3 is 14 residues. V dropped 5 bases and J dropped 7 bases, with 15 bases sitting between them. Looked up from germline, CDR1 is SGHNT and CDR2 is YYREEE (reference sequence). The CDR3 loop reads CASSLREEVGELFF. CDR3 DNA: TGTGCCAGCAGTCTTAGGGAGGAAGTCGGGGAGCTGTTTTTT.

This chain joins TRBV5-8 and TRBJ1-2; D perhaps matches TRBD1 (5 bases). The CDR3 is 15 amino acids. CDR1 and CDR2 (germline): SGHTS, YDEGEE. With 0 bases removed from V and 3 bases from J, the gap between germline ends came to 12 bases. CDR3 amino acids: CASSLGQRGYYGYTF. DNA for the CDR3: TGTGCCAGCAGCTTGGGACAAAGGGGCTACTATGGCTACACCTTC.

The CDR3 is CASSRKGQGSHEQYF. The CDR3 coding sequence is TGTGCCAGCAGTCGAAAGGGACAGGGTTCCCACGAGCAGTACTTC. This rearrangement joins TRBV11-3 to TRBJ2-7; TRBD1 aligns across 9 bases. The CDR3 sequence is 15 residues long. Germline CDR1 SGHNT, CDR2 YENEEA. V dropped 6 bases and J dropped 5; count of bases not matched to a gene: 11.

This sequence joins TRBV4-1 and TRBJ1-1; 7 bases agree with TRBD1. Germline V gene sequence: CDR1 MGHRA, CDR2 YSYEKL. Trimming at V came to 3 bases and at J to 0 bases, leaving 10 bases not matched to a gene. This CDR3 has 17 amino acids. The CDR3 loop is CASSQVRDSNMNTEAFF. CDR3 bases: TGCGCCAGCAGCCAGGTCCGGGACAGCAACATGAACACTGAAGCTTTCTTT.

This sequence joins TRBV4-3 and TRBJ1-2; D perhaps matches TRBD1 (6 bases). Trimming cost V 4 bases and J 2 bases, with 8 bases left between them. The CDR3 extends over 13 amino acids. Germline CDR1 reads LGHNA; CDR2 reads YSLEER. This CDR3 reads CASSPQGNYGYTF. DNA for the CDR3: TGCGCCAGCAGCCCTCAGGGGAACTATGGCTACACCTTC.

This rearrangement joins TRBV19 to TRBJ1-2; D unclear. The germline V gene has CDR1 LNHDA and CDR2 SQIVND (reference sequence). CDR3 length equals 13 residues. With 8 bases removed from V and 7 bases from J, the gap between germline ends came to 17 bases. CDR3: CASGRLSGFGYTF. The CDR3 DNA reads TGTGCCAGTGGGAGGCTATCAGGATTTGGCTACACCTTC.

The V gene is TRBV7-8, the J gene TRBJ1-3, with D maybe TRBD1 (6 bases). Per the germline V gene, CDR1 is SGHVS and CDR2 is FQNEAQ. The ends were cut back, 2 bases at V and 0 bases at J, with 8 bases in the middle. This CDR3 spans 15 amino acids. The CDR3 DNA sequence: TGTGCCAGCAGCTTAACAGGGATCTCTGGAAACACCATATATTTT. Translating gives CASSLTGISGNTIYF.

The rearrangement links TRBV29-1 to TRBJ2-3; TRBD1 matches at 7 bases. The CDR3 loop spans 14 amino acids. V was clipped by 0 bases and J by 5 bases; unmatched bases: 5. Germline V lookup: CDR1 SQVTM, CDR2 ANQGSEA. As DNA, the CDR3 is TGCAGCGTTGAAGATAACCCAGGGGGAGATACGCAGTATTTT. This gives the protein CSVEDNPGGDTQYF.

This chain joins TRBV28 and TRBJ1-2; the match to TRBD1 covers 10 bases. The V gene end was trimmed by 7 bases and the J gene end by 8 bases; junction bases not matched to a gene: 13. The CDR3 totals 15 residues. Germline V lookup: CDR1 MDHEN, CDR2 SYDVKM. The DNA for the CDR3 is TGTGCCAGCACCTGGGGACAGGGGCCCTCATCCGGCTACACCTTC. Translating gives CASTWGQGPSSGYTF.

The gene calls are TRBV11-3 and TRBJ2-7, with D possibly matching TRBD2 (6 bases). Per germline, CDR1 SGHNT and CDR2 YENEEA. V lost 1 base and J lost 9, with 7 bases in between. The CDR3 loop spans 11 amino acids. The CDR3 loop is CASSLGGTQYF. The DNA of the CDR3 is TGTGCCAGCAGCTTAGGCGGGACGCAGTACTTC. The full variable domain, completed using reference TRBV11-3 and TRBJ2-7, is EAGVVQSPRYKIIEKKQPVAFWCNPISGHNTLYWYLQNLGQGPELLIRYENEEAVDDSQLPKDRFSAERLKGVDSTLKIQPAELGDSAVYLCASSLGGTQYFGPGTRLTVT.

The chain joins TRBV12-3 or TRBV12-4 to TRBJ2-1; D ambiguous. CDR3 length: 11 amino acids. The V gene lost 4 bases and the J gene lost 4 bases, with 2 bases spanning the gap. The CDR3 reads CASSSYNEQFF. In nucleotides, the CDR3 is TGTGCCAGCAGTTCTTACAATGAGCAGTTCTTC.